This T cell receptor (beta chain) was found in a study of OX40 agonist ivuxolimab in advanced cancers. This CDR3 contains 15 residues. With 4 bases removed from V and 8 bases from J, the gap between germline ends came to 18 bases. CDR1 and CDR2 from the germline V gene are SGHRS and YFSETQ. This table comes from immunoSEQ multiplex PCR, and its TCRdb copy is limited to in-frame clones, with some not included. Here the sample spans tens of thousands of clones, 70% to 90% being singletons. The sample here was CD4+ or CD8+ T cells sorted from blood, taken in a trial of the OX40 agonist ivuxolimab. The chain carries TRBV5-1 and TRBJ1-4, with D possibly TRBD1 on 5 matching bases. This sequence originates from an adult with an advanced solid tumor such as melanoma, head and neck, liver or kidney cancer. The DNA for the CDR3 is TGCGCCAGCAGCCTGAGCGGGGCCGAAGGGGAAAAACTGTTTTTT. Amino acid sequence: CASSLSGAEGEKLFF.